This entry describes one T cell receptor (beta chain). This record belongs to a study of blood T cell repertoires in COVID-19. How the authors handled the data: Scientists estimated how many nucleated cells there were by amplifying reference gene primers. Produced via immunoSEQ multiplex PCR; TCRdb's table is partial and in-frame only. V, J and clone size derive from that table, while D and trimming were established from the DNA sequence. The sample includes about 300,000 clones, about four fifths seen only once; the top ten take over 1.1%. Per germline, CDR1 LNHDA and CDR2 SQIVND (reference sequence). The ends lost 5 bases at V and 3 bases at J; junction bases unmatched: 8. This CDR3 spans 15 amino acids.

The V gene is TRBV19, the J gene TRBJ2-7; 9 nucleotides align to TRBD1. This clonotype was obtained from a human donor with COVID-19, enrolled during active disease. The donor label of this sample is uncertain. Material: peripheral blood. CDR3 sequence reads: CASSPRQGGYYEQYF. CDR3 bases: TGTGCCAGTAGTCCTCGACAGGGGGGCTACTACGAGCAGTACTTC.